Listed below are T cell receptor beta chains from one sample, sequenced in a study of blood T cell repertoires in COVID-19. Sequencing used immunoSEQ multiplex PCR; TCRdb keeps in-frame clones, though not all of them. The sample records about 180,000 clones, 80% to 85% being singletons. The sample comprised peripheral blood. The receptors stem from an elderly woman with COVID-19, enrolled during active disease. CDR3s include the opening cysteine and the closing phenylalanine or tryptophan. A clone size is listed for some rows: how often the clone was seen (once, few, many), or a class if it is expanded.

v_call	j_call	clone_size	cdr3_aa
TRBV7-9	TRBJ1-2	few	CASSPGDSPYGYTF
TRBV28	TRBJ1-1	-	CASSWGQGAPYEAFF
TRBV23-1	TRBJ2-7	-	CASSPRGGGRRLGEQYF
TRBV7-9	TRBJ1-1	few	CASRTGSMNTEAFF
TRBV19	TRBJ1-4	-	CASSVTGNNEKLFF
TRBV28	TRBJ1-2	-	CASSPLTDRAGRGGSF
TRBV11-3	TRBJ2-1	-	CASSLVQGLDNEQFF
TRBV29-1	TRBJ1-1	many	CSVDEQGRTEAFF
TRBV28	TRBJ1-4	-	CASSMTGGEKLFF
TRBV6-5	TRBJ1-2	-	CASRPGASYGYTF
TRBV5-1	TRBJ1-6	many	CASSPWADIENSPLHF
TRBV5-6	TRBJ2-5	-	CASSYTGPQETQYF
TRBV14	TRBJ2-3	-	CASSQHFGTSVFTDTQYF
TRBV19	TRBJ2-7	few	CASSIDLWDRGYEQYF
TRBV10-1	TRBJ1-2	-	CASSELRWGGGYTF
TRBV5-1	TRBJ1-3	-	CASSLDGGSGNTIYF
TRBV7-9	TRBJ2-7	few	CASSPTDGGEQYF
TRBV5-6	TRBJ2-5	-	CASSRVVQETQYF
TRBV5-1	TRBJ2-3	-	CASSWASGSPDTQYF
TRBV21-1	TRBJ2-1	-	CASSKETGSSYNEQFF
TRBV18	TRBJ2-3	-	CASSPGLAGGSTDTQYF
TRBV28	TRBJ2-5	-	CASSIGQGAVSRETQYF
TRBV5-1	TRBJ2-7	-	CASSFGAGDPYEQYF
TRBV2	TRBJ1-2	once	CASSEETDYGYTF
TRBV19	TRBJ2-1	-	CASSAPGQGERNEQFF
TRBV6-5	TRBJ2-6	-	CAVQGLSGANVLTF
TRBV30	TRBJ2-7	-	CALLRDNLPWEQYF
TRBV2	TRBJ2-7	once	CASSGGLAYEQYF
TRBV5-5	TRBJ1-5	-	CASSLEGGDQPQHF